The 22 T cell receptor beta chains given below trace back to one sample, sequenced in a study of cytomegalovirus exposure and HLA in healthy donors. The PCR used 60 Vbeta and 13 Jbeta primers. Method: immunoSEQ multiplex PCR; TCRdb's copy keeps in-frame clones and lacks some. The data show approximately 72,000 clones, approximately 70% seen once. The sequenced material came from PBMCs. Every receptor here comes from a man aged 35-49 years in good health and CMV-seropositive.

The CDR3 sequence: CASSRDLVSGNTQYF. The CDR3 bases are TGTGCCAGCAGCCGGGACCTTGTCAGCGGGAATACGCAGTATTTT. The chain has TRBV5-4 and TRBJ2-3, with TRBD2 identical over 7 bases. From germline, CDR1 is SGHNT and CDR2 YYREEE (reference sequence). The CDR3 totals 15 residues. The V gene end was trimmed by 4 bases and the J gene end by 7 bases; junction bases not matched to a gene: 12.

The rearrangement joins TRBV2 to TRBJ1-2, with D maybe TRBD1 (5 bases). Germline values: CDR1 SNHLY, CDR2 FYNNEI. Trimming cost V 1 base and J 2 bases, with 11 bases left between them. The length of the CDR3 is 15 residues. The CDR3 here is CASSEEVKGNYGYTF. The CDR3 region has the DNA TGTGCCAGCAGTGAAGAGGTTAAGGGGAACTATGGCTACACCTTC.

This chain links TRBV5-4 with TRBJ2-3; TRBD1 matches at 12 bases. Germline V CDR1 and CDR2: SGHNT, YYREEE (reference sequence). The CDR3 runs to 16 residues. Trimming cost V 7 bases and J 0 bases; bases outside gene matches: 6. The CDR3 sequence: CASPGTGGSSTDTQYF. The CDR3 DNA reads TGTGCCAGCCCGGGGACAGGGGGCTCTAGCACAGATACGCAGTATTTT.

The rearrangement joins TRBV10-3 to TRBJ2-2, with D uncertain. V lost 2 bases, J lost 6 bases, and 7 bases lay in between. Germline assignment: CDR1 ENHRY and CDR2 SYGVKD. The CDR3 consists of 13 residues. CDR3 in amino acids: CAISELESGELFF. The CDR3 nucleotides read TGTGCCATCAGTGAGCTTGAGTCCGGGGAGCTGTTTTTT.

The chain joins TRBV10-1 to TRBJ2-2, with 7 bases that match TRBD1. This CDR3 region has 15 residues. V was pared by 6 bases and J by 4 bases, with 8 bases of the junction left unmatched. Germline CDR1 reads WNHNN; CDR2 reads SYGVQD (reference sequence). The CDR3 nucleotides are TGCGCCAGCAGCCGGGACAGTTCGAGCACCGGGGAGCTGTTTTTT. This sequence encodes CASSRDSSSTGELFF.

CDR3 sequence: CASSPVAGGRTDTQYF. The CDR3 nucleotides are TGTGCCAGCAGCCCTGTAGCAGGAGGGAGGACAGATACGCAGTATTTT. V and J are TRBV7-6 and TRBJ2-3; tentatively, D is TRBD2 (6 bases). The CDR3 runs 16 residues. Germline V gives CDR1 SGHVS, CDR2 FNYEAQ. V was pared by 5 bases and J by 3 bases, with 18 bases between.

CDR3 sequence: CASSLNPTGGGNTIYF. CDR3 nucleotide sequence: TGCGCCAGCAGCTTAAATCCGACAGGAGGTGGAAACACCATATATTTT. V gene TRBV5-1 combines with J gene TRBJ1-3; maybe TRBD1 (6 bases). Trimming left V 2 bases short and J 3 bases short, with 15 bases between. The length of the CDR3 is 16 residues. Germline loops: CDR1 SGHRS, CDR2 YFSETQ.

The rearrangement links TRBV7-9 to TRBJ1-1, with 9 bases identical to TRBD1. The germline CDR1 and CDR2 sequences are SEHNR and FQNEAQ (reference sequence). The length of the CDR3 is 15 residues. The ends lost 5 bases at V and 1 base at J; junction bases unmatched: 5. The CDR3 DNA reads TGTGCCAGCAGCGCGAGGACAGGGGCGAACACTGAAGCTTTCTTT. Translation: CASSARTGANTEAFF. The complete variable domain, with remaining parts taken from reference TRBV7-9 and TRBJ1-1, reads DTGVSQNPRHKITKRGQNVTFRCDPISEHNRLYWYRQTLGQGPEFLTYFQNEAQLEKSRLLSDRFSAERPKGSFSTLEIQRTEQGDSAMYLCASSARTGANTEAFFGQGTRLTVV.

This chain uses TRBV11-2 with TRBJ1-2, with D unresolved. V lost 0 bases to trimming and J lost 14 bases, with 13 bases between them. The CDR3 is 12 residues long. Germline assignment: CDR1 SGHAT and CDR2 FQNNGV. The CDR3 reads CASSLDRRAWTF. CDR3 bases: TGTGCCAGCAGCTTAGATAGGAGGGCATGGACCTTC.

As DNA, the CDR3 is TGTGCCATCAGCTTACGTGGCAGGGGGGCTCCCGAGCAGTACGTC. It is translated as CAISLRGRGAPEQYV. The chain recombines TRBV11-3 with TRBJ2-7; TRBD1 is a possible D gene (7 bases). Per the germline V gene, CDR1 is SGHNT and CDR2 is YENEEA. The CDR3 totals 15 residues.

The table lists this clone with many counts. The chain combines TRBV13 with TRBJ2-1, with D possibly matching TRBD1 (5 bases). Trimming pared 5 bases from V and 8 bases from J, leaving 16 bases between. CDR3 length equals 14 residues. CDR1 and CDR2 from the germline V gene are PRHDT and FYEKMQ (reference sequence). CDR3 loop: CASSPPAGSDEQFF. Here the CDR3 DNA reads TGTGCCAGCAGCCCACCAGCAGGGTCGGATGAGCAGTTCTTC.

CDR3 residues: CAWRGASYEQYF. The DNA of the CDR3 is TGTGCCTGGAGGGGGGCGTCCTACGAGCAGTACTTC. This rearrangement joins TRBV30 to TRBJ2-7; a possible D gene is TRBD1 (6 bases). Germline lookup yields CDR1 GTSNPN and CDR2 SVGIG (reference sequence). V lost 3 bases to trimming and J lost 1 base, with 7 bases between them. CDR3 length: 12 residues.

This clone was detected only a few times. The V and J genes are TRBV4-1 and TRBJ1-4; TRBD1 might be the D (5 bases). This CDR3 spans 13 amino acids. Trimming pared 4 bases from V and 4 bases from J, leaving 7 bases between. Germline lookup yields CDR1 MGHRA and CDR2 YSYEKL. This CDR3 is CASSRQGNEKLFF. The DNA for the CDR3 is TGCGCCAGCAGCCGCCAGGGTAATGAAAAACTGTTTTTT.

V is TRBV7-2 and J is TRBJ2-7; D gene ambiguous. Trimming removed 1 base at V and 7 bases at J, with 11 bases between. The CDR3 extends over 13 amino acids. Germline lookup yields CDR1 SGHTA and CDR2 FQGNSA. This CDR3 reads CASSLGAGREQYF. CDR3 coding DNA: TGTGCCAGCAGCTTAGGGGCAGGCCGGGAGCAGTACTTC.

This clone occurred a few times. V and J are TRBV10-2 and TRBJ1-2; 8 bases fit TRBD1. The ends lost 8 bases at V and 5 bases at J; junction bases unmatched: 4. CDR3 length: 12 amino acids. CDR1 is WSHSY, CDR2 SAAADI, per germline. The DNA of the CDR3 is TGCGCCAGCTCCTGGACAGGGTATGGCTACACCTTC. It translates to CASSWTGYGYTF.

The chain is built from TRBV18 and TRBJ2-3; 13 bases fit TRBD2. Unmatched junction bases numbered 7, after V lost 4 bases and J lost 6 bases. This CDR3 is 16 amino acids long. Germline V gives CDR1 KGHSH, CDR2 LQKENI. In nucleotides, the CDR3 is TGTGCCAGCTCACAGGGACTAGCGGGGTCGGAGGATACGCAGTATTTT. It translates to CASSQGLAGSEDTQYF.

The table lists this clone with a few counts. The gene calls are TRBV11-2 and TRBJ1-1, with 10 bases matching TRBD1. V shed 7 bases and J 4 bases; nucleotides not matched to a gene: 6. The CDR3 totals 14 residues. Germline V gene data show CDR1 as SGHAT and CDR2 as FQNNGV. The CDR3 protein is CASTRQGALTEAFF. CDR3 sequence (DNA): TGTGCCAGCACTCGACAGGGGGCACTCACTGAAGCTTTCTTT.

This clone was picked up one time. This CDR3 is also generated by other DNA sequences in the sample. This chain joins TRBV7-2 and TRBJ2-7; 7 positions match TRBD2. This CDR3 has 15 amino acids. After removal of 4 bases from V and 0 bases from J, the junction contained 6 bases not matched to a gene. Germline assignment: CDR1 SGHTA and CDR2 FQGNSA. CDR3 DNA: TGTGCCAGCAGCTCGGGGGGAACGGGCTCCTACGAGCAGTACTTC. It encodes CASSSGGTGSYEQYF.

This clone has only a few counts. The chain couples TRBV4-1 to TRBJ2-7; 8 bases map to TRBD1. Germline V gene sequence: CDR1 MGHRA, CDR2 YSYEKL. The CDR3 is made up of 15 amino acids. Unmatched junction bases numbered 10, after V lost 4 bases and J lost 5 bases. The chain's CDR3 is CASSLSDRAGDEQYF. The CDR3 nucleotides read TGCGCCAGCAGCCTATCGGACAGGGCTGGGGACGAGCAGTACTTC.

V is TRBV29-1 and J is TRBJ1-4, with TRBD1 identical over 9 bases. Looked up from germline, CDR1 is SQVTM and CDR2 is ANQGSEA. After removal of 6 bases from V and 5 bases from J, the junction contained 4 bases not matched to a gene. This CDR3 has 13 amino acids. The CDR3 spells CSVPGQGNEKLFF. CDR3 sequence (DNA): TGCAGCGTACCGGGACAGGGAAATGAAAAACTGTTTTTT.

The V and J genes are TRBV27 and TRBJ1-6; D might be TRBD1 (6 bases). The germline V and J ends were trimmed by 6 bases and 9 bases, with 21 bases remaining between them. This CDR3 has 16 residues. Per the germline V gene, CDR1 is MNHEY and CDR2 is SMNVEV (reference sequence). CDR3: CASSLRQALGGSPLHF. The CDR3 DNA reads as TGTGCCAGCAGCCTCAGACAGGCCTTAGGCGGTTCACCCCTCCACTTT.

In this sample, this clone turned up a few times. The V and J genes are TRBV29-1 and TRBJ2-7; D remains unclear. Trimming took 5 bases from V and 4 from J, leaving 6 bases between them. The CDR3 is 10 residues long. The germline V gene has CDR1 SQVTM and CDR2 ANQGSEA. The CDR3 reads CSVYTYEQYF. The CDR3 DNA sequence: TGCAGCGTTTATACTTACGAGCAGTACTTC.